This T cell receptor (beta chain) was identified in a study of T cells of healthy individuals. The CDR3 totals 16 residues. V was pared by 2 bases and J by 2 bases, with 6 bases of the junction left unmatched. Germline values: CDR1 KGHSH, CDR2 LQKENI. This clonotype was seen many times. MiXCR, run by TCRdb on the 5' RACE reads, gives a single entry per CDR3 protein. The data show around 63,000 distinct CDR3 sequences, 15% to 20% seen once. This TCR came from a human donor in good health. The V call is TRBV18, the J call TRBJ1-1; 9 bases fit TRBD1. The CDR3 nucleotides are TGTGCCAGCTCACCATCACAGGGGGCGCTTAACACTGAAGCTTTCTTT. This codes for CASSPSQGALNTEAFF.